These T cell receptor beta chains were read from a single sample in a study of control samples from healthy donors and cancer patients. Sequenced by immunoSEQ multiplex PCR; TCRdb stores in-frame clones only, minus some. The sample lists more than 25,000 clones; 87% were seen once. What was sequenced was formalin-fixed, paraffin-embedded tissue. These receptors were collected from a female donor with melanoma. The CDR3 runs from the conserved cysteine through the conserved F or W. The order of the fields is D gene, V gene, clone size, J gene, CDR3 DNA, CDR3 protein. The D gene is left open where the match is weak. Part of the rows lack a size; the others show once, few, many or a class for expanded clones.

TRBD2	TRBV4-1	NA	TRBJ2-7	TGCGCCAGCAGCCAAGATCAGAGCGGGAGGGAATACGAGCAGTACTTC	CASSQDQSGREYEQYF
NA	TRBV11-2	once	TRBJ2-2	TGTGCCAGCAGCTTCGGCACCGGGGAGCTGTTTTTT	CASSFGTGELFF
NA	TRBV6-4	NA	TRBJ2-2	TGTGCCAGCAGTGACCAGGGAGCCGGGGAGCTGTTTTTT	CASSDQGAGELFF
NA	TRBV5-1	NA	TRBJ1-1	TGCGCCAGCAGCTTGGGGGGGGCGAACACTGAAGCTTTCTTT	CASSLGGANTEAFF
NA	TRBV21-1	NA	TRBJ1-1	TGTGCCAGCAGCCTTTGCTTAGCTACACAATTCGCAACTGAAGCTTTCTTT	CASSLCLATQFATEAFF
TRBD2	TRBV28	NA	TRBJ2-1	TGTGCCAGCAGCCTAAGAGGGACTAGCGGGAGGGTTGAGCAGTTCTTC	CASSLRGTSGRVEQFF
TRBD1	TRBV7-6	NA	TRBJ2-1	TGTGCCAGCGGCATCGGACAGGCCAGAGGTGAGCAGTTCTTC	CASGIGQARGEQFF
TRBD1	TRBV2	NA	TRBJ1-5	TGTGCCAGCAGTGTAGGGGGGACAGGGAATCAGCCCCAGCATTTT	CASSVGGTGNQPQHF
NA	TRBV18	NA	TRBJ1-1	TGTGCCAGCTCACCGGCCCGACAGGTGAGTGGGACTGAAGCTTTCTTT	CASSPARQVSGTEAFF
NA	TRBV5-8	NA	TRBJ1-5	TGTGCCAGCAGCTTGTGGCAGGGTGATCAGCCCCAGCATTTT	CASSLWQGDQPQHF
NA	TRBV7-8	NA	TRBJ2-7	TGTGCCAGCAGCTTAGGAGGGGGACTTCGCTCCTACGAGCAGTACTTC	CASSLGGGLRSYEQYF
TRBD2	TRBV7-9	NA	TRBJ2-3	TGTGCCAGCAGCTTCTTAGCGGGAGGCACAGATACGCAGTATTTT	CASSFLAGGTDTQYF
TRBD1	TRBV11-3	NA	TRBJ2-7	TGTGCCAGCAGCCCGGGACAGGGAGCCCACGAGCAGTACTTC	CASSPGQGAHEQYF
NA	TRBV7-9	NA	TRBJ2-1	TGTGCCAGCAGCAATATTTACAATGAGCAGTTCTTC	CASSNIYNEQFF
NA	TRBV6-5	NA	TRBJ1-1	TGTGCCAGCAGTTACTGGGCGGGGAACACTGAAGCTTTCTTT	CASSYWAGNTEAFF
TRBD1	TRBV6-5	NA	TRBJ1-4	TGTGCCAGCAGTTTGGGACAGGGTGAAAAACTGTTTTTT	CASSLGQGEKLFF
NA	TRBV27	NA	TRBJ2-7	TGTGCCAGCCGGGGACAATTGTCCTACGAGCAGTACTTT	CASRGQLSYEQYF
NA	TRBV6-5	NA	TRBJ1-6	TGTGCCAGTATGACTGGTACAGGGATGACACCCCTCCACTTT	CASMTGTGMTPLHF
NA	TRBV28	NA	TRBJ1-1	TGTGCCAGCAAGGGGGGGCATTCAACTGAAGCTTTCTTT	CASKGGHSTEAFF
NA	TRBV15	NA	TRBJ1-5	TGTGCCACCAGCAGAGATAACAGTTATCAGCCCCAGCATTTT	CATSRDNSYQPQHF
NA	TRBV27	NA	TRBJ2-7	TGTGCCAGCAGTTCGGAGGGCGTTGGCTACGAGCAGTACTTC	CASSSEGVGYEQYF
NA	TRBV7-2	NA	TRBJ1-1	TGTGCCAGCAGCTTAATCACAGGTGGGAACACTGAAGCTTTCTTT	CASSLITGGNTEAFF
NA	TRBV11-2	NA	TRBJ1-1	TGTGCCAGCAGCTTCCTACGGGGGAACACTGAAGCTTTCTTT	CASSFLRGNTEAFF
TRBD1	TRBV28	NA	TRBJ1-2	TGTGCCAGCAGTTCACCGGGACAGTTCTATGGCTACACCTTC	CASSSPGQFYGYTF
TRBD2	TRBV6-6	NA	TRBJ2-1	TGTGCCAGCAGTTACGGGCTAGCGGGACTTTGGGATGAGCAGTTCTTC	CASSYGLAGLWDEQFF
TRBD1	TRBV19	NA	TRBJ1-1	TGTGCCAGTAGTTGGGGACAGCTGAACACTGAAGCTTTCTTT	CASSWGQLNTEAFF
TRBD2	TRBV24-1	NA	TRBJ2-1	TGTGCCACCAGTGATCCCGGACTAGCGGGGCAGTTCTTC	CATSDPGLAGQFF
NA	TRBV4-3	NA	TRBJ2-1	TGCGCCAGCAGCCAAGAAAGGCGGAATGAGCAGTTCTTC	CASSQERRNEQFF
NA	TRBV29-1	NA	TRBJ2-2	TGCAGCGTTCATCAGATAAACACCGGGGAGCTGTTTTTT	CSVHQINTGELFF